The entry below gives a single T cell receptor beta chain sequence along with its context. This sample was included in a study of cytomegalovirus exposure and HLA in healthy donors. The length of the CDR3 is 14 residues. V lost 2 bases, J lost 5 bases, and 10 bases lay in between. The germline V gene has CDR1 SGHRS and CDR2 YFSETQ. Primers: 60 Vbeta forward and 13 Jbeta reverse. The repertoire was sequenced with immunoSEQ multiplex PCR; TCRdb's copy has only in-frame clones and lacks some. The sample carries about 190,000 clones, over 80% recorded once. The source material was PBMCs. The clonotype was recovered from a man in his forties in good health and CMV-seropositive. The chain carries TRBV5-1 and TRBJ2-2; D not resolved. Here the CDR3 DNA reads TGCGCCAGCAGCTTAATCCCAGAAACCGGGGAGCTGTTTTTT. Translated: CASSLIPETGELFF. The complete variable domain, with remaining parts taken from reference TRBV5-1 and TRBJ2-2, reads KAGVTQTPRYLIKTRGQQVTLSCSPISGHRSVSWYQQTPGQGLQFLFEYFSETQRNKGNFPGRFSGRQFSNSRSEMNVSTLELGDSALYLCASSLIPETGELFFGEGSRLTVL.